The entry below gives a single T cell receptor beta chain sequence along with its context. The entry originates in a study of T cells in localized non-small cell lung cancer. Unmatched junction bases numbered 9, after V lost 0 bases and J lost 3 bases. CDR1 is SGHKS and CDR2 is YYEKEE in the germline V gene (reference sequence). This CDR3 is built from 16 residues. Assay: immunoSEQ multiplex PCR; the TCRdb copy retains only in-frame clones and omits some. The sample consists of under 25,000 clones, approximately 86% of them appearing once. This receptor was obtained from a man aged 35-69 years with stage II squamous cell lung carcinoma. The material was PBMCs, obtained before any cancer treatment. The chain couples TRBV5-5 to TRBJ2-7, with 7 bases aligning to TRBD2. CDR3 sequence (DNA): TGTGCCAGCAGCTTGGATGGCGGGAGTATGGTCTACGAGCAGTACTTC. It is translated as CASSLDGGSMVYEQYF.